These 26 T cell receptor beta chains share one sample of origin, sequenced in a study of high-grade serous ovarian cancer treatment subgroups. The method was immunoSEQ multiplex PCR; TCRdb's version includes in-frame clones alone and lacks a portion of them. The table includes about 2,800 clones, 60% to 80% detected once. The tumor samples were collected prior to definitive surgery or chemotherapy. Sequencing input: tumor tissue. The origin of the receptors is a human donor with high-grade serous ovarian cancer.

Only one count was recorded for this clone. This sequence joins TRBV28 and TRBJ2-3, with 9 nucleotides matching TRBD2. CDR1 and CDR2 (germline): MDHEN, SYDVKM. J gave up 5 bases and V 6 bases, and 18 bases lay outside the gene matches. CDR3 length equals 18 residues. The CDR3 reads CASSQLTNLGLARDTQYF. The CDR3 DNA reads as TGTGCCAGCAGCCAATTAACAAACTTGGGACTAGCTAGAGATACGCAGTATTTT.

The chain couples TRBV4-3 to TRBJ2-3; 8 bases line up with TRBD2. Germline V gene sequence: CDR1 LGHNA, CDR2 YSLEER. Trimming removed 0 bases from V and 6 bases from J; junction bases left unmatched: 11. The CDR3 is 17 amino acids. Written as DNA, the CDR3 is TGCGCCAGCAGCCAAGATAGCGTAGCGGGGTCATTTGATACGCAGTATTTT. This encodes CASSQDSVAGSFDTQYF.

The genes are TRBV9 and TRBJ2-3; D may be TRBD1 or TRBD2 (5 bases each). The CDR3 consists of 15 residues. Trimming stripped 1 base from V and 3 bases from J, with 12 bases between. Germline V gene sequence: CDR1 SGDLS, CDR2 YYNGEE. In DNA form, the CDR3 reads TGTGCCAGCAGCGTAAGTCATGGGGGTACAGATACGCAGTATTTT. This encodes CASSVSHGGTDTQYF.

A remark on this clone: The junction shows a germline mismatch at one end, possibly a read error. The chain joins TRBV29-1 to TRBJ2-7; D may be TRBD1 (5 bases). The germline V gene encodes CDR1 SQVTM and CDR2 ANQGSEA. The CDR3 totals 13 residues. The CDR3 nucleotides read TGCAGCGTTAAAGACAGCAGCTCCTACGAGCAGTACTTC. This encodes CSVKDSSSYEQYF.

The rearrangement links TRBV7-2 to TRBJ2-4; 7 positions match TRBD1. The V gene's germline CDR1 is SGHTA and CDR2 FQGNSA. Trimming at V came to 5 bases and at J to 0 bases, leaving 10 bases not matched to a gene. The CDR3 has 17 amino acids. CDR3 sequence (DNA): TGTGCCAGCAGCCAATCCTATTACAGGGGAGCCAAAAACATTCAGTACTTC. This codes for CASSQSYYRGAKNIQYF.

This chain uses TRBV4-3 with TRBJ2-3, with TRBD1 matching 7 bases. Unmatched junction bases numbered 4, after V lost 0 bases and J lost 10 bases. The CDR3 has 13 residues. The germline V gene encodes CDR1 LGHNA and CDR2 YSLEER. The CDR3 coding sequence is TGCGCCAGCAGCCAAGAAAAGGGGGCAGCGCAGTATTTT. Protein product: CASSQEKGAAQYF.

The chain has TRBV7-2 and TRBJ2-5; tentatively, D is TRBD1 (6 bases). V was shortened by 0 bases and J by 5 bases, with 13 bases between the two germline ends. This CDR3 has 15 amino acids. CDR1 is SGHTA and CDR2 is FQGNSA in the germline V gene. The CDR3: CASSLAFTGFETQYF. The CDR3 DNA reads TGTGCCAGCAGCTTAGCCTTTACAGGGTTTGAGACCCAGTACTTC.

The chain has TRBV19 and TRBJ1-4; D call uncertain. The germline V and J ends were trimmed by 7 bases and 3 bases, with 9 bases remaining between them. The CDR3 runs to 13 residues. From germline, CDR1 is LNHDA and CDR2 SQIVND (reference sequence). The CDR3 nucleotides read TGTGCCAGTACCAAGGCAGCTAATGAAAAACTGTTTTTT. Translated: CASTKAANEKLFF.

This clone was picked up a small number of times. The V gene is TRBV4-3, the J gene TRBJ2-2, with D tentatively TRBD2 (6 bases). Germline V lookup: CDR1 LGHNA, CDR2 YSLEER. V dropped 0 bases and J dropped 4 bases, with 15 bases sitting between them. There are 17 residues in the CDR3. CDR3 sequence: CASSQDSTGSRTGELFF. The CDR3 nucleotides are TGCGCCAGCAGCCAAGATTCGACCGGGAGTCGCACCGGGGAGCTGTTTTTT.

CDR3 sequence (DNA): TGTGCCAGCAGCTTAGGAGGACTACACTCTGGGGCCAACGTCCTGACTTTC. Its translation: CASSLGGLHSGANVLTF. V gene TRBV13 combines with J gene TRBJ2-6; possibly TRBD2 for D (6 bases). This CDR3 contains 17 residues. The V end lost 0 bases, the J end lost 0 bases, and 9 bases lay between the germline ends. Germline CDR1 reads PRHDT; CDR2 reads FYEKMQ (reference sequence).

The rearrangement uses TRBV28 and TRBJ1-5; a possible D gene is TRBD1 (6 bases). The CDR3 extends over 15 amino acids. CDR1 and CDR2 from the germline V gene are MDHEN and SYDVKM. Trimming removed 7 bases from V and 4 bases from J, with 17 bases in between. This chain's CDR3 is CASNPVGRGNQPQHF. The CDR3 DNA follows: TGTGCCAGCAACCCCGTGGGGAGGGGGAATCAGCCCCAGCATTTT.

This clone was seen only once. This sequence joins TRBV4-3 and TRBJ2-7; D possibly corresponds to TRBD1 (6 bases). This CDR3 region has 14 residues. The V gene lost 5 bases and the J gene lost 6 bases, with 17 bases spanning the gap. CDR1 is LGHNA, CDR2 YSLEER, per germline. Here the CDR3 DNA reads TGCGCCAGCAGCAGAAACACAGGGACGGGCGAGCAGTACTTC. Amino acids: CASSRNTGTGEQYF.

The chain links TRBV7-9 to TRBJ2-1; 8 nucleotides align to TRBD2. CDR1 is SEHNR and CDR2 is FQNEAQ in the germline V gene (reference sequence). The CDR3 is 16 amino acids. The trim removed 3 bases at V and 8 bases at J, leaving 12 bases unmatched. Written as DNA, the CDR3 is TGTGCCAGCAGCTTTTCCCCCGGGAGGGCCTATGATGAGCAGTTCTTC. Translated, it gives CASSFSPGRAYDEQFF.

The chain links TRBV10-1 to TRBJ2-1; TRBD2 aligns across 7 bases. J was trimmed by 8 bases and V by 11 bases; bases with no gene match: 18. Germline CDR1 WNHNN, CDR2 SYGVQD (reference sequence). This CDR3 comprises 15 residues. CDR3 coding DNA: TGCGCCGGGCTATGGTTGGCGGGAGAATTCCATGAGCAGTTCTTC. It translates to CAGLWLAGEFHEQFF.

The chain couples TRBV4-2 to TRBJ1-1, with a weak D call TRBD1 (5 bases). Germline V gene data show CDR1 as LGHNA and CDR2 as YNFKEQ. Trimming took off 0 bases at V and 7 bases at J, with 9 bases between the two ends. This CDR3 region has 13 residues. In DNA, the CDR3 is TGTGCCAGCAGCCAAGATACAGGCTTTGAAGCTTTCTTT. Residues: CASSQDTGFEAFF.

J is TRBJ2-7 and V is TRBV19, with 8 bases lining up with TRBD2. This CDR3 region has 15 residues. The V segment lost 5 bases and the J segment 5 bases; nucleotides outside the gene matches: 11. CDR1 LNHDA and CDR2 SQIVND come from the germline V gene (reference sequence). CDR3 protein: CASSERSSGIDEQYF. The CDR3, as DNA: TGTGCCAGTAGTGAGAGGAGTAGCGGGATCGACGAGCAGTACTTC. The whole variable domain, remainder taken from reference TRBV19 and TRBJ2-7, is DGGITQSPKYLFRKEGQNVTLSCEQNLNHDAMYWYRQDPGQGLRLIYYSQIVNDFQKGDIAEGYSVSREKKESFPLTVTSAQKNPTAFYLCASSERSSGIDEQYFGPGTRLTVT.

In its sample, this clone was seen a few times. The chain combines TRBV28 with TRBJ2-5; the D is unclear. Germline V CDR1 and CDR2: MDHEN, SYDVKM. The CDR3 is made up of 14 amino acids. Trimming removed 3 bases from V and 4 bases from J, with 12 bases in between. Here the CDR3 reads CASSFLVGGETQYF. The CDR3, as DNA: TGTGCCAGCAGTTTTTTAGTGGGTGGAGAGACCCAGTACTTC.

The chain is built from TRBV5-1 and TRBJ2-3; 11 bases align to TRBD1. V trimming: 1 base; J trimming: 6 bases; junction bases outside the gene matches: 7. Germline CDR1 reads SGHRS; CDR2 reads YFSETQ. The CDR3 contains 16 residues. The chain's CDR3 is CASSLFRTGGMDTQYF. CDR3 in DNA: TGCGCCAGCAGCTTGTTCCGGACAGGGGGCATGGATACGCAGTATTTT.

The chain is built from TRBV2 and TRBJ1-1, with unresolved D. Germline values: CDR1 SNHLY, CDR2 FYNNEI. Trimming pared 7 bases from V and 3 bases from J, leaving 9 bases between. CDR3 length: 12 amino acids. The CDR3 region has the DNA TGTGCCAGCACGCTAGGGTACACTGAAGCTTTCTTT. Its protein product is CASTLGYTEAFF.

This clone was seen more than once but under ten times. The rearrangement links TRBV5-1 to TRBJ1-4, with 11 bases lining up with TRBD1. V lost 0 bases and J lost 8; bases outside the gene matches: 0. CDR1 and CDR2 (germline): SGHRS, YFSETQ. CDR3 length: 14 residues. The CDR3 here is CASSLGTGGEKLFF. DNA of the CDR3: TGCGCCAGCAGCTTGGGGACAGGGGGCGAAAAACTGTTTTTT.

The rearrangement joins TRBV18 to TRBJ1-1, with D perhaps matching TRBD1 (6 bases). CDR3 size: 13 residues. Germline-derived CDR1 and CDR2 are KGHSH and LQKENI. Trimming cost V 5 bases and J 3 bases, with 10 bases left between them. The CDR3 protein is CASSSKGDTEAFF. The DNA of the CDR3 is TGTGCCAGCTCATCAAAGGGGGACACTGAAGCTTTCTTT.

The gene calls are TRBV5-5 and TRBJ2-7; D may be TRBD1 (5 bases). The length of the CDR3 is 14 residues. CDR1 is SGHKS and CDR2 is YYEKEE in the germline V gene (reference sequence). Trimming stripped 0 bases from V and 4 bases from J, with 11 bases between. The CDR3 coding sequence is TGTGCCAGCAGCTTGGATCAGGGCAGGTACGAGCAGTACTTC. Amino acid sequence: CASSLDQGRYEQYF. Supplemented by reference TRBV5-5 and TRBJ2-7, the full variable domain reads DAGVTQSPTHLIKTRGQQVTLRCSPISGHKSVSWYQQVLGQGPQFIFQYYEKEERGRGNFPDRFSARQFPNYSSELNVNALLLGDSALYLCASSLDQGRYEQYFGPGTRLTVT.

The chain couples TRBV15 to TRBJ2-1; D is unresolved. V shed 5 bases and J shed 9 bases, with 14 bases lying between them. The CDR3 has 13 amino acids. CDR1 is LNHNV, CDR2 YYDKDF, per germline (reference sequence). The chain's CDR3 is CATSEPPPSEQFF. The CDR3 bases are TGTGCCACCAGCGAACCCCCGCCCTCTGAGCAGTTCTTC.

This sequence joins TRBV6-1 and TRBJ2-7, with D perhaps being TRBD1 or TRBD2 (5 bases each). This CDR3 has 16 amino acids. Between the trimmed V and J ends, which lost 4 bases and 2 bases, there was a span of 18 bases. CDR1 and CDR2 from the germline V gene are MNHNS and SASEGT. For the CDR3, the DNA is TGTGCCAGCAGTGGAGGGTGGGCACAGGACGCCTACGAGCAGTACTTC. Translation gives CASSGGWAQDAYEQYF.

This chain uses TRBV30 with TRBJ1-5, with 11 bases aligning to TRBD1. The V gene end was trimmed by 2 bases and the J gene end by 7 bases; junction bases not matched to a gene: 16. Germline CDR1 GTSNPN, CDR2 SVGIG (reference sequence). This CDR3 comprises 18 residues. The CDR3 spells CAWSPGHSGTGGMQPQHF. The CDR3 DNA sequence: TGTGCCTGGAGTCCCGGTCATTCCGGGACAGGGGGAATGCAGCCCCAGCATTTT.

This clone was detected once. The chain uses TRBV7-9 and TRBJ1-2, with 12 positions matching TRBD1. The CDR3 is 19 residues long. Germline V gene sequence: CDR1 SEHNR, CDR2 FQNEAQ (reference sequence). Unmatched junction bases numbered 11, after V lost 2 bases and J lost 1 base. In DNA, the CDR3 is TGTGCCAGCAGCTTAAGAGGGGGACAGGGGGCGCGGAGTAACTATGGCTACACCTTC. Its translation is CASSLRGGQGARSNYGYTF.